The T cell receptor (beta chain) under discussion was sequenced for a study of T cell responses to AZD1222 COVID-19 vaccine. Study-wide findings and caveats: White British ancestry dominated among donors, who included more females, and clonal diversity was possibly underestimated. It was only a handful of AZD1222 recipients who were seropositive at baseline.

The CDR3 length is 11 residues. Germline V gene sequence: CDR1 SEHNR, CDR2 FQNEAQ (reference sequence). The V end lost 5 bases, the J end lost 8 bases, and 9 bases lay between the germline ends. About this clone itself: The target antigen is unknown.

The table came from immunoSEQ multiplex PCR; TCRdb's copy has only in-frame clones and leaves some out. The table includes 90,000 to 120,000 clones, about 88% detected once. The sequences come from peripheral blood, collected on day 0 of AZD1222 vaccination. The sequence was collected from an adult in good health. The rearrangement links TRBV7-9 to TRBJ1-2; no firm D call. For the CDR3, the DNA is TGTGCCAGCAGCCTTCTAGAGGGCTACACCTTC. Its translation: CASSLLEGYTF. The full variable domain, its missing parts supplied by reference TRBV7-9 and TRBJ1-2, is DTGVSQNPRHKITKRGQNVTFRCDPISEHNRLYWYRQTLGQGPEFLTYFQNEAQLEKSRLLSDRFSAERPKGSFSTLEIQRTEQGDSAMYLCASSLLEGYTFGSGTRLTVV.